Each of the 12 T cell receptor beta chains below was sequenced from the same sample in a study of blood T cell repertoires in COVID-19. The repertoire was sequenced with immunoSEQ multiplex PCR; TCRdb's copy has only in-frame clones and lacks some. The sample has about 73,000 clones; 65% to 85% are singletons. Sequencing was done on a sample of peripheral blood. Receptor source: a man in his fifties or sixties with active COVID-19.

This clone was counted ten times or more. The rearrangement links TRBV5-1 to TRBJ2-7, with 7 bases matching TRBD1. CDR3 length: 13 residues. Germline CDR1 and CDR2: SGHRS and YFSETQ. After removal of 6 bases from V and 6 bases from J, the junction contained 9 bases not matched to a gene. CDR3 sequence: CASNLTGNSEQYF. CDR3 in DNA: TGCGCCAGCAACCTGACAGGGAATAGCGAGCAGTACTTC.

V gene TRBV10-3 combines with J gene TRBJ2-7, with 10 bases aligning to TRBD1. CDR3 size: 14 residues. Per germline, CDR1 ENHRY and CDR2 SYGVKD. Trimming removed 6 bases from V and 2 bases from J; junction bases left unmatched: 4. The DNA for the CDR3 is TGTGCCATCAGGGGGACAGGGGACACCTACGAGCAGTACTTC. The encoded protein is CAIRGTGDTYEQYF.

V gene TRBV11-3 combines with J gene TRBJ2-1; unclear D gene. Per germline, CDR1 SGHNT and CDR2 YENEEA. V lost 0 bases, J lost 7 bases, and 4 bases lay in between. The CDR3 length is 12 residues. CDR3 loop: CASSLDLNEQFF. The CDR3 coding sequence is TGTGCCAGCAGCTTAGATTTAAATGAGCAGTTCTTC.

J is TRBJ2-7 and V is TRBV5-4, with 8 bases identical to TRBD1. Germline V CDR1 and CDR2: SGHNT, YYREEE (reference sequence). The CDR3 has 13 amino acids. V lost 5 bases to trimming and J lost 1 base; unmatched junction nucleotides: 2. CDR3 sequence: CASSRTGSYEQYF. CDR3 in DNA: TGTGCCAGCAGTAGGACAGGGTCCTACGAGCAGTACTTC.

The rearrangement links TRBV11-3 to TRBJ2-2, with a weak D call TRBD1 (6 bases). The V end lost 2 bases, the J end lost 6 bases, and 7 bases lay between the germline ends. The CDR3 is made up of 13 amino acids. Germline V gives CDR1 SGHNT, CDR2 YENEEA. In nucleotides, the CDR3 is TGTGCCAGCAGCTTAAACAGGGCCGGGGAGCTGTTTTTT. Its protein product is CASSLNRAGELFF.

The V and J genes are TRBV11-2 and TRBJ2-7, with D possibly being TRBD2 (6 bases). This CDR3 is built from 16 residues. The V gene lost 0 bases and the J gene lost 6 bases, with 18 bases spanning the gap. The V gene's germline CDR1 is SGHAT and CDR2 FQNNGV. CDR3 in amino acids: CASSLDRGSDWGEQYF. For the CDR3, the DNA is TGTGCCAGCAGCTTAGATCGGGGGTCTGACTGGGGCGAGCAGTACTTC.

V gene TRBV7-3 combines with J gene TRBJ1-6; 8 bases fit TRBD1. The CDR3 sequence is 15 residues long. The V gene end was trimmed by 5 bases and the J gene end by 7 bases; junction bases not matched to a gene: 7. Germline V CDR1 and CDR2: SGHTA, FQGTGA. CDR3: CASSEWTGTNSPLHF. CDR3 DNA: TGTGCCAGCAGCGAGTGGACAGGGACGAATTCACCCCTCCACTTT.

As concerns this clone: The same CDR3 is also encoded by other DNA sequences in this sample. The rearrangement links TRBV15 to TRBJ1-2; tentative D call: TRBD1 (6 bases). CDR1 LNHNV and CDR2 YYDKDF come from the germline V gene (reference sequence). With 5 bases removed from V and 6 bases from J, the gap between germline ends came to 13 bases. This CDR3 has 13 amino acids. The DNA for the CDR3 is TGTGCCACCAGCTCAAGGGGGGGGGATGGCTACACCTTC. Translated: CATSSRGGDGYTF.

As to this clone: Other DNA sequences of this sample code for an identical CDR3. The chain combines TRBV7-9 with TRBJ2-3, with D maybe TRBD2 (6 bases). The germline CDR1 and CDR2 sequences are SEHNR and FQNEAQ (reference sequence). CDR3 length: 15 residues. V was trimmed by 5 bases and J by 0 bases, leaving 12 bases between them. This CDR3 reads CASSPDSGSTDTQYF. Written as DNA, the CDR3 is TGTGCCAGCAGCCCCGACAGCGGGAGCACAGATACGCAGTATTTT. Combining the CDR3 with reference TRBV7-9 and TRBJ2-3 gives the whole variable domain DTGVSQNPRHKITKRGQNVTFRCDPISEHNRLYWYRQTLGQGPEFLTYFQNEAQLEKSRLLSDRFSAERPKGSFSTLEIQRTEQGDSAMYLCASSPDSGSTDTQYFGPGTRLTVL.

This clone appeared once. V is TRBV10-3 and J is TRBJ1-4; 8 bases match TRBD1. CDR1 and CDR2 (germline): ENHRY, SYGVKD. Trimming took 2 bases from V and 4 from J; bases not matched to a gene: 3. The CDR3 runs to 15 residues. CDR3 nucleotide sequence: TGTGCCATCAGTGAGCGGACAGGGAGTAATGAAAAACTGTTTTTT. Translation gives CAISERTGSNEKLFF.

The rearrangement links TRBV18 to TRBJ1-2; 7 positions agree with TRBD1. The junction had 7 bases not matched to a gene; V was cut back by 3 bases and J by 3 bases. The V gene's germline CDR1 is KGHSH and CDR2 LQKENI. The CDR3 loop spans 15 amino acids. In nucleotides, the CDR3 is TGTGCCAGCTCACCGCTAGACAGGGCTGACTATGGCTACACCTTC. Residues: CASSPLDRADYGYTF.

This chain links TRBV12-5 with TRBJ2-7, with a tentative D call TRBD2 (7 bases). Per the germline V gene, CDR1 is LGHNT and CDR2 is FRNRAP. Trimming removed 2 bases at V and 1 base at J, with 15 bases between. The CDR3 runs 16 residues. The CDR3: CASGLRIGGLSYEQYF. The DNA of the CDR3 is TGTGCTAGTGGTTTGCGGATCGGGGGGCTATCCTACGAGCAGTACTTC.